The present TCR beta chain was sequenced within a study of blood T cells in healthy people across ages (dated by TCRdb to the mid-2010s). Study-level background: In model experiments, template switching captured roughly one uniquely barcoded TCR beta cDNA molecule for every two T cells. The donors were divided into four age groups: young (average approximately 17 years), middle-aged (approximately 39), aged (under 70) and long-lived (roughly 82). The study measured age-related changes in TCR beta repertoire diversity using deep sequencing normalized with unique cDNA molecular identifiers. Two additional independent replicas of 1 million unique cDNA reads from the same blood draw were analyzed for two donors (one aged 18 to 30 and one aged 80 or older). To avoid experimental bias, donors of different ages were distributed randomly across sequencing lanes.

Donors were about 36 systemically healthy Caucasian individuals from Russia aged 6 to 90 years. About 9.6 milliliters of peripheral blood were collected from each donor into EDTA-treated Vacutainer tubes. Ficoll-Paque density-gradient centrifugation was used to isolate PBMCs, with at least 6 million per sample. Total RNA, at least 5 micrograms per sample, was extracted from PBMCs with Trizol reagent. For every donor, flow cytometry on a PBMC aliquot measured the percentage of naive CD45RAhigh/CD27high T cells. There are a few counts of this clonotype. Its antigen is not yet known. It has no much larger one-base neighbor in the sample; base qualities were not kept. The library was obtained by 5' RACE. The sample was run on an Illumina HiSeq 2500. A second PCR of about 7 to 12 cycles was run with a J-beta primer mix and a sample-barcoded 5' primer. A template-switch 5' adaptor carrying 12 random nucleotides introduced a unique molecular identifier onto each TCR beta cDNA molecule. At least 2.5 million CDR3-containing paired-end reads were obtained from each sample. First-strand cDNA was synthesized from all RNA with the Mint cDNA synthesis kit, primed by a TRBC-specific oligonucleotide. Following uracil-DNA glycosylase treatment, all cDNA underwent a first 18-cycle PCR with the universal primers M1SS and BC2_uni_R. Per the authors' processing: For normalization, 1 million high-quality reads, each with a distinct molecular identifier, were randomly selected from each sample. Instead of being binned into consensus sequences, reads that shared molecular identifiers were thrown out. MiTCR, set to a Q25 quality threshold and the strictest error-elimination algorithm, was used for CDR3 identification, clonotype clustering and error correction. A nonparametric unseen species model using Euler transformation provided a lower-bound estimate of total TCR beta diversity. TCRdb applied fastp at Q25 and MiXCR to the public reads, then kept only in-frame beta chains. Identical CDR3 proteins give one entry, which carries the most common genes and DNA. These V and J calls rely on TCRdb rather than the paper's analysis. This sample has about 900,000 distinct CDR3 sequences in its table, and approximately 67% of those were observed once. The ten largest make up about a quarter of the sample.

The CDR3 starts with the cysteine, ends with the phenylalanine, and has 14 residues. Only the CDR3 DNA stays, 42 bases, in frame from base 1. The V and J ends are trimmed by 2 bases and 7 bases, leaving 15 bases between them. CDR1 and CDR2 are drawn from the germline V gene (reference sequence): MNHEY, SMNVEV. General study outcomes and caveats: Bulk unsorted PBMC profiling prevented conclusive comparison of naive and antigen-experienced compartments. Total diversity estimates from one million sequenced T cells were considered lower bounds and underestimates. Because donor CMV infection status was unknown, age-related changes in expanded clonotypes were potentially confounded. The percentage of naive T cells measured by flow cytometry correlated strongly with observed TCR beta diversity. The long-lived group showed more naive CD4+ T cells, fewer expanded clones and increased TCR diversity than the aged group, suggesting age selection. Observed TCR beta diversity per million T cells fell roughly linearly with age, and a significant reduction was already apparent by age around 44.

Sample: blood. The rearranged segments are TRBV27 and TRBJ2-7, with the D gene uncertain. The receptor's source is a man between 25 and 39 years old in good health. The CDR3 amino acid sequence is: CASSLMLGYNEQYF. The DNA sequence follows: TGTGCCAGCAGTTTAATGTTAGGTTACAATGAGCAGTACTTC.